This TCR beta chain originates from a study of T-cell memory formation after mild COVID-19. Study conclusions and caveats: Clones contracting day 15 to 85 were balanced CD4/CD8; later expanders leaned CD4+.

This clonotype was recorded a few times. Its matching antigen is unknown. MiXCR, run by TCRdb on the 5' RACE reads, gives a single entry per CDR3 protein. Of approximately 350,000 distinct CDR3 sequences listed, around 14% are singletons. This CDR3 has 14 amino acids. Trimming removed 6 bases at V and 4 bases at J, with 16 bases between. The germline CDR1 and CDR2 sequences are SEHNR and FQNEAQ (reference sequence). The chain links TRBV7-9 to TRBJ2-7; D gene unclear. Sequences were obtained from PBMCs or a T cell subset sorted from them (not recorded which). This TCR came from a man between 18 and 29 years old who had mild COVID-19 (a few samples of this study predate the infection). Cell type and time point are not known. The chain's CDR3 is CASRENEQNYEQYF. Here the CDR3 DNA reads TGTGCCAGCAGAGAGAATGAACAGAATTACGAGCAGTACTTC.